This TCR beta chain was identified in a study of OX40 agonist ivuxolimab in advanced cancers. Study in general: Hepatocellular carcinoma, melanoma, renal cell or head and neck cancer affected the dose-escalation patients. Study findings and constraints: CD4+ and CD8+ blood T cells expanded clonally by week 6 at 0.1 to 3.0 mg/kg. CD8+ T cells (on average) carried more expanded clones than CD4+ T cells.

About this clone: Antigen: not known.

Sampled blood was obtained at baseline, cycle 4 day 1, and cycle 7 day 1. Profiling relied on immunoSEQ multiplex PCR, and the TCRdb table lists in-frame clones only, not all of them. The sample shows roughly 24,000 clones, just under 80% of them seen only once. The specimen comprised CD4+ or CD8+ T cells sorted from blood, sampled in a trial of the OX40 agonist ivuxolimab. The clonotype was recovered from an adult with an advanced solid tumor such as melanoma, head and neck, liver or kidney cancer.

The CDR3 DNA follows: TGTGCCAGCAGCCAATTCCCCGGGAGTAACACCGGGGAGCTGTTTTTT. Protein: CASSQFPGSNTGELFF. The rearrangement uses TRBV14 and TRBJ2-2; D may be TRBD2 (6 bases). Germline V CDR1 and CDR2: SGHDN, FVKESK. The CDR3 consists of 16 residues. Between the trimmed V and J ends, which lost 2 bases and 2 bases, there was a span of 12 bases.